Described below is a single T cell receptor (beta chain) sequence and its context. This entry is derived from a study of long-term antiretroviral therapy in people with HIV. Survey level was the resolution at which the v3.0 immunoSEQ assay ran. Clones were read by immunoSEQ multiplex PCR, and TCRdb kept only the in-frame ones, dropping some. The table has under 15,000 clones, roughly three quarters seen once. The V gene's germline CDR1 is MNHEY and CDR2 SMNVEV (reference sequence). Between the trimmed V and J ends, which lost 5 bases and 1 base, there was a span of 9 bases. The CDR3 spans 15 residues.

The receptor was derived from a woman in her 40s with HIV. The chain joins TRBV27 to TRBJ2-6; D remains unclear. This material consisted of unsorted PBMCs, taken 0.5 years before starting antiretroviral therapy. CDR3 DNA sequence: TGTGCCAGCAGTAGGCAGAGATCTGGGGCCAACGTCCTGACTTTC. Translation gives CASSRQRSGANVLTF. Based on the CDR3 plus reference TRBV27 and TRBJ2-6, the full variable domain is EAQVTQNPRYLITVTGKKLTVTCSQNMNHEYMSWYRQDPGLGLRQIYYSMNVEVTDKGDVPEGYKVSRKEKRNFPLILESPSPNQTSLYFCASSRQRSGANVLTFGAGSRLTVL.